Shown below are 2 T cell receptor beta chains from a single sample sequenced in a study of T-cell memory formation after mild COVID-19. TCRdb passed the 5' RACE reads through MiXCR, listing each CDR3 protein once. The data hold about 410,000 distinct CDR3 sequences, with less than 25% observed a single time. Sample: PBMCs or a T cell subset sorted from them (not recorded which). Receptors originate from an adult woman who had mild COVID-19 (a few samples of this study predate the infection). Cell type and time point are not known.

The chain links TRBV6-1 to TRBJ1-5; D gene ambiguous. V lost 6 bases to trimming and J lost 2 bases, with 11 bases between them. CDR1 is MNHNS, CDR2 SASEGT, per germline. CDR3 size: 14 residues. This chain's CDR3 is CASRTAGGNQPQHF. DNA of the CDR3: TGTGCCAGCAGGACGGCAGGAGGCAATCAGCCCCAGCATTTT.

The V and J genes are TRBV10-3 and TRBJ2-3, with TRBD2 matching over 8 bases. J lost 2 bases, V lost 11 bases, and 6 bases had no gene match. Germline V gene sequence: CDR1 ENHRY, CDR2 SYGVKD. The CDR3 length is 13 residues. DNA of the CDR3: TGTGCCGTAGCGGGGAGTTCCACAGATACGCAGTATTTT. Protein sequence: CAVAGSSTDTQYF.